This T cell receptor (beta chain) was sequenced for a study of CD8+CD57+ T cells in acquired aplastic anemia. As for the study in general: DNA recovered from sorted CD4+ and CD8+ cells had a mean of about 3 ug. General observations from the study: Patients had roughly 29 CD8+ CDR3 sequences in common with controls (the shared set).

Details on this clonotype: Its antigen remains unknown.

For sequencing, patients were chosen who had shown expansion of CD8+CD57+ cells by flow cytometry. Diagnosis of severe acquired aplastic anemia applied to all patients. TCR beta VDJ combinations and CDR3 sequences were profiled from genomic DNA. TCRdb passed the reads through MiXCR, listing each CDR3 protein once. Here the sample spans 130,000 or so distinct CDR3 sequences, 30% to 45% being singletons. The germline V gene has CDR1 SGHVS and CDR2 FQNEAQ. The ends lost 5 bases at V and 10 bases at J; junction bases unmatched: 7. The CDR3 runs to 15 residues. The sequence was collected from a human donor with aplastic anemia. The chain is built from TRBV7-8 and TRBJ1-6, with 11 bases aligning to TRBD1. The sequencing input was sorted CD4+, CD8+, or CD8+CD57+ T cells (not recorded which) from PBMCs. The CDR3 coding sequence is TGTGCCAGCAGCCCAAGGACAGGGGGCACATCACCCCTCCACTTT. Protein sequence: CASSPRTGGTSPLHF.